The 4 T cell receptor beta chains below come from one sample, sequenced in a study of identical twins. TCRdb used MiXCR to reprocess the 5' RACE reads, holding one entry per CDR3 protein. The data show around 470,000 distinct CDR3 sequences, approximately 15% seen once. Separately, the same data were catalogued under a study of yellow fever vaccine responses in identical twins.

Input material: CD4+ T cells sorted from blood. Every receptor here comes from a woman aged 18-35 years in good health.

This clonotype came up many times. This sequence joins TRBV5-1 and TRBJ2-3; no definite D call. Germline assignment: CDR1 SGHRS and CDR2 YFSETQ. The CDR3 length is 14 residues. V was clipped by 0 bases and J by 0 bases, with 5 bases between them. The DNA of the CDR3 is TGCGCCAGCAGCTTGGTGCCGAGCACAGATACGCAGTATTTT. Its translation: CASSLVPSTDTQYF.

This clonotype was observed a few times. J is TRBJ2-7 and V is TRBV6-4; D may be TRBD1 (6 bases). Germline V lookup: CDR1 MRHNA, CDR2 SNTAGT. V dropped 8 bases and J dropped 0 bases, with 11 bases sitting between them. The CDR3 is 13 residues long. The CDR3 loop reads CASLWTVSYEQYF. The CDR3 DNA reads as TGTGCCAGCCTTTGGACAGTCTCCTACGAGCAGTACTTC.

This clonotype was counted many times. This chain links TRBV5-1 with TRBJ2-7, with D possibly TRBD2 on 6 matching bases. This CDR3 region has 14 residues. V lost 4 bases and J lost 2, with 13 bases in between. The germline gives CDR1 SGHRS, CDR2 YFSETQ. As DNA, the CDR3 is TGCGCCAGCAGCGCGGTGGAGGGCCCCTACGAGCAGTACTTC. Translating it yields CASSAVEGPYEQYF.

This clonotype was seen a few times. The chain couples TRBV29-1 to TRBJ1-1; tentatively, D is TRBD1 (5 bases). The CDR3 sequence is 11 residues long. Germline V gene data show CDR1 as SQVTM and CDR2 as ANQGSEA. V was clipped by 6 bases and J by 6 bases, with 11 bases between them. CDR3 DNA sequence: TGCAGCGTCGCAGGGCTGGCTGAAGCTTTCTTT. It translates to CSVAGLAEAFF.